This is a list of T cell receptor beta chains from one sample in a study of vaccination and CD4 T cells after COVID-19. MiXCR, run by TCRdb on the PCR reads, gives a single entry per CDR3 protein. This sample has tens of thousands of distinct CDR3 sequences, with roughly 51% found just once. The sample consisted of CD4+ T cells from blood, taken before SARS-CoV-2 vaccination. The receptors here all came from a human donor who had recovered from COVID-19. Both conserved end residues are part of each CDR3. A D gene is named only where the DNA matches it firmly. Only part of the rows carry a size: once, few, many, or a class if the clone is expanded.

V gene	D gene	clone size	J gene	CDR3 protein	CDR3 DNA
TRBV6-1	TRBD2	once	TRBJ2-1	CASKEGTSEKEQFF	TGTGCCAGCAAAGAGGGGACTAGCGAGAAAGAGCAGTTCTTC
TRBV30	TRBD1	-	TRBJ1-6	CAWDSGQGADSPLHF	TGTGCCTGGGACTCGGGACAGGGGGCCGATTCACCCCTCCACTTT
TRBV7-2	TRBD2	-	TRBJ2-3	CASRSSGRSTDTQYF	TGTGCCAGCAGGTCTAGCGGGAGGTCGACAGATACGCAGTATTTT
TRBV20-1	-	-	TRBJ1-1	CSARQETNTEAFF	TGCAGTGCCCGACAGGAAACGAACACTGAAGCTTTCTTT
TRBV7-3	-	once	TRBJ2-3	CASSSTGIPDTQYF	TGTGCCAGCAGCTCCACAGGGATTCCCGATACGCAGTATTTT
TRBV20-1	-	-	TRBJ1-4	CSARDSGTTNEKLFF	TGCAGTGCTAGAGATTCGGGGACAACTAATGAAAAACTGTTTTTT
TRBV27	-	few	TRBJ2-7	CASKPSGGGYEQYF	TGTGCCAGCAAGCCCTCGGGTGGGGGCTACGAGCAGTACTTC
TRBV28	-	few	TRBJ1-6	CASSLRGRAYNSPLHF	TGTGCCAGCAGTTTGAGGGGGAGGGCCTATAATTCACCCCTCCACTTT
TRBV2	-	-	TRBJ2-1	CAIQGPPWNVQFF	TGTGCCATTCAGGGACCCCCCTGGAATGTGCAGTTCTTC
TRBV7-9	TRBD2	few	TRBJ2-5	CASSLGQTSVRETQYF	TGTGCCAGCAGCTTAGGACAAACTAGCGTAAGGGAGACCCAGTACTTC
TRBV20-1	TRBD1	-	TRBJ1-2	CRAPGGSRGYTF	TGCAGAGCCCCAGGGGGATCACGGGGCTACACCTTC
TRBV6-1	-	-	TRBJ2-7	CASRPLGARGREQYF	TGTGCCAGCAGACCCCTTGGGGCCAGGGGTAGAGAGCAGTACTTC
TRBV27	-	-	TRBJ1-6	CASSLSLGSPLHF	TGTGCCAGCAGTCTCTCCCTAGGGTCACCCCTCCACTTT
TRBV12-3/TRBV12-4	TRBD1	few	TRBJ2-5	CASSLTGAETQYF	TGTGCCAGCAGTTTAACAGGGGCAGAGACCCAGTACTTC
TRBV20-1	TRBD2	-	TRBJ2-7	CSAEGLAGMRGLYEQYF	TGCAGTGCCGAGGGACTAGCGGGGATGAGGGGGCTCTACGAGCAGTACTTC
TRBV5-4	-	few	TRBJ2-5	CASSSNPGVEETQYF	TGTGCCAGCAGCTCAAACCCCGGGGTGGAAGAGACCCAGTACTTC
TRBV21-1	-	few	TRBJ2-2	CASSKIGLAMGELFF	TGTGCCAGCAGCAAAATAGGGCTAGCGATGGGGGAGCTGTTTTTT
TRBV19	TRBD1	-	TRBJ2-5	CASQLGQGRETQYF	TGTGCCAGTCAACTAGGACAGGGGCGGGAGACCCAGTACTTC
TRBV20-1	TRBD2	few	TRBJ2-3	CSAAGTSGITDTQYF	TGCAGTGCAGCGGGGACTAGCGGAATCACAGATACGCAGTATTTT
TRBV2	TRBD1	-	TRBJ2-6	CASTLDRVGSGANVLTF	TGTGCCAGCACTCTGGACAGGGTGGGCTCTGGGGCCAACGTCCTGACTTTC
TRBV24-1	-	-	TRBJ2-5	CATSDFGERATQCF	TGTGCCACCAGTGATTTCGGGGAGAGGGCGACCCAGTGCTTC
TRBV2	-	few	TRBJ1-2	CASSERRWGGKDGYTF	TGTGCCAGCAGTGAACGGAGGTGGGGGGGGAAGGACGGCTACACCTTC
TRBV7-9	TRBD2	-	TRBJ2-1	CASSHTGTSYNEQFF	TGTGCCAGCAGCCATACCGGGACTAGCTACAATGAGCAGTTCTTC
TRBV19	-	-	TRBJ2-5	CASSPYGLNQETQYF	TGTGCCAGTAGTCCGTACGGACTCAACCAAGAGACCCAGTACTTC
TRBV15	-	few	TRBJ2-2	CATSRAEWNTGELFF	TGTGCCACCAGCAGAGCGGAGTGGAACACCGGGGAGCTGTTTTTT
TRBV6-1	-	-	TRBJ2-7	CASRPRHGGRYEQYF	TGTGCCAGCAGGCCGCGACACGGGGGGCGTTACGAGCAGTACTTC
TRBV12-3/TRBV12-4	-	few	TRBJ2-1	CASSFTTSNNEQFF	TGTGCCAGCAGTTTTACGACGTCCAACAATGAGCAGTTCTTC
TRBV7-2	-	-	TRBJ1-2	CASSLVRGNGYTF	TGTGCCAGCAGCTTAGTACGCGGGAATGGCTACACCTTC
TRBV2	-	-	TRBJ2-5	CASSEVGLTSETQYF	TGTGCCAGCAGTGAAGTCGGTCTGACGTCGGAGACCCAGTACTTC
TRBV20-1	TRBD1	-	TRBJ2-3	CSASFRQGPADTQYF	TGCAGTGCTAGTTTCAGACAGGGTCCCGCAGATACGCAGTATTTT
TRBV20-1	-	-	TRBJ2-5	CSALPSTGVETQYF	TGCAGTGCCCTGCCGTCGACGGGGGTGGAGACCCAGTACTTC
TRBV7-2	TRBD1	-	TRBJ1-2	CASSLHRGQNGYTF	TGTGCCAGCAGCTTACACAGGGGGCAAAATGGCTACACCTTC
TRBV4-2	-	-	TRBJ1-1	CASSQEGLGTEAFF	TGTGCCAGCAGCCAAGAGGGGCTTGGCACTGAAGCTTTCTTT
TRBV20-1	-	few	TRBJ2-7	CSAFSGLEQYF	TGCAGTGCCTTCTCGGGCCTCGAGCAGTACTTC
TRBV28	-	-	TRBJ1-2	CATLFRDGYTF	TGTGCCACCCTCTTTCGGGATGGCTACACCTTC
TRBV2	-	-	TRBJ1-1	CASFRTVYTEAFF	TGTGCCAGCTTCCGGACAGTCTACACTGAAGCTTTCTTT
TRBV20-1	-	few	TRBJ2-4	CSAREPGENIQYF	TGCAGTGCTAGGGAGCCGGGGGAAAACATTCAGTACTTC
TRBV27	-	-	TRBJ1-5	CASSLQGSNRPQHF	TGTGCCAGCAGTTTACAGGGGTCAAATCGGCCCCAGCATTTT
TRBV20-1	TRBD1	-	TRBJ2-7	CSASGTGEGEQYF	TGCAGTGCTAGTGGGACAGGGGAGGGTGAGCAGTACTTC
TRBV7-7	-	-	TRBJ2-5	CASSSGGQQETQYF	TGTGCCAGCAGCTCGGGGGGACAGCAAGAGACCCAGTACTTC
TRBV6-8	TRBD2	-	TRBJ2-7	CASIHQREGLEQYF	TGTGCCAGCATTCATCAGCGGGAGGGCCTCGAGCAGTACTTC
TRBV20-1	TRBD2	few	TRBJ2-5	CSARASGRAYQETQYF	TGCAGTGCTAGGGCTAGCGGGAGGGCGTACCAAGAGACCCAGTACTTC
TRBV2	TRBD2	-	TRBJ2-7	CASQKLAGGEQYF	TGTGCCAGCCAAAAACTAGCGGGAGGGGAGCAGTACTTC
TRBV6-5	-	-	TRBJ1-6	CASSYSGRYNSPLHF	TGTGCCAGCAGTTACTCTGGTCGTTATAATTCACCCCTCCACTTT
TRBV28	-	few	TRBJ2-3	CASSFLGSGSTDTQYF	TGTGCCAGCAGTTTCTTGGGTAGCGGTAGCACAGATACGCAGTATTTT